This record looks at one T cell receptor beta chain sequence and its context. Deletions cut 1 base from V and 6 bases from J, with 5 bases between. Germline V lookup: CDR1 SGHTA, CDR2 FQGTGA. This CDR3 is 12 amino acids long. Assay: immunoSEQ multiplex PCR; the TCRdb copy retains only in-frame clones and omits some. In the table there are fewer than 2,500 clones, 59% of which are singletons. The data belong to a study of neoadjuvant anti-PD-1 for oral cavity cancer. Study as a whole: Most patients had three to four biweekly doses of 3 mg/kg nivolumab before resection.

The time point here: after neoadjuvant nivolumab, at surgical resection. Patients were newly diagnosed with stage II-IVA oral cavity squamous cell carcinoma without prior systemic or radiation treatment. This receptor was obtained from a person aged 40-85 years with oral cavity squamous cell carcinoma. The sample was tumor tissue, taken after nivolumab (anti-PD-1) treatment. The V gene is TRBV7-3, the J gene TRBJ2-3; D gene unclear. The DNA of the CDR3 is TGTGCCAGCAGCTTAAGCGTCGATACGCAGTATTTT. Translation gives CASSLSVDTQYF.